The clone carrying this T cell receptor (beta chain) qualifies as medium-sized. TCRdb re-processed the PCR reads through MiXCR. The data hold tens of thousands of clones, with around 21% observed a single time. The sample is drawn from a study of metastatic and nonmetastatic thyroid tumors. Study-wide context: Malignant thyroid and benign thyroid patients provided blood and tumor or nodule tissue whose repertoires were compared.

Each patient went into thyroid surgery without having received any treatment. This receptor was obtained from a female donor with papillary thyroid cancer or a benign thyroid nodule (not recorded which). Some clones in this sample may be carry-over from other donors' samples. Material: blood.

CDR3 sequence: CASTRQASSYNSPLHF. The CDR3 nucleotides are TGTGCCAGCACCAGACAGGCCAGCTCCTATAATTCACCCCTCCACTTT. The rearrangement links TRBV6-1 to TRBJ1-6, with D perhaps matching TRBD1 (6 bases). There are 16 residues in the CDR3. Trimming left V 7 bases short and J 0 bases short, with 13 bases between. CDR1 is MNHNS, CDR2 SASEGT, per germline.